Shown below are 25 T cell receptor beta chains from a single sample sequenced in a study of blood T cells in healthy people across ages. Then a second PCR, running roughly 6 to 11 cycles, was carried out with a sample-barcoded 5' primer and a J-beta primer mix. Each CDR3 protein is one row after TCRdb ran MiXCR on the 5' RACE reads. The sample consists of 1 million to 1.2 million distinct CDR3 sequences, 30% to 40% of them appearing once. Sequencing used blood. Receptors originate from a man aged 18 to 30 in good health.

The chain couples TRBV7-9 to TRBJ1-3, with D possibly matching TRBD1 (5 bases). Trimming pared 2 bases from V and 4 bases from J, leaving 18 bases between. From germline, CDR1 is SEHNR and CDR2 FQNEAQ (reference sequence). The CDR3 is 17 residues long. CDR3 coding DNA: TGTGCCAGCAGCTTATTTGACAGACCTCAAAAAGGAAACACCATATATTTT. Translation gives CASSLFDRPQKGNTIYF.

The chain links TRBV6-1 to TRBJ1-2; maybe TRBD1 (5 bases). Germline V lookup: CDR1 MNHNS, CDR2 SASEGT. The CDR3 is 14 amino acids. Trimming took 4 bases from V and 0 from J, leaving 9 bases between them. The DNA for the CDR3 is TGTGCCAGCAGTGGACAGTTTACTAACTATGGCTACACCTTC. This sequence encodes CASSGQFTNYGYTF.

The genes are TRBV20-1 and TRBJ1-2; D is unclear. This CDR3 has 13 amino acids. Trimming took 4 bases from V and 2 from J, leaving 11 bases between them. The germline CDR1 and CDR2 sequences are DFQATT and SNEGSKA (reference sequence). CDR3 protein: CSANTTVNYGYTF. DNA for the CDR3: TGCAGTGCTAACACCACGGTGAACTATGGCTACACCTTC.

There are many counts of this clonotype. The CDR3 coding sequence is TGCGCCAGCAGCTCCGACACCGGGACAATCGCTGAAGCTTTCTTT. Its protein is CASSSDTGTIAEAFF. The chain employs TRBV5-1 and TRBJ1-1; maybe TRBD1 (6 bases). CDR1 and CDR2 from the germline V gene are SGHRS and YFSETQ. The germline V and J ends were trimmed by 3 bases and 6 bases, with 18 bases remaining between them. There are 15 residues in the CDR3.

This clonotype was detected a few times. The chain combines TRBV20-1 with TRBJ2-3; the D gene is possibly TRBD1 (6 bases). The germline V and J ends were trimmed by 3 bases and 5 bases, with 12 bases remaining between them. CDR3 length: 13 residues. Germline CDR1 DFQATT, CDR2 SNEGSKA (reference sequence). The CDR3 region is CSARAPQGDTQYF. CDR3 DNA sequence: TGCAGTGCTAGGGCTCCACAGGGAGATACGCAGTATTTT.

The chain links TRBV25-1 to TRBJ2-7, with TRBD1 matching 7 bases. V gave up 0 bases and J gave up 6 bases; unmatched junction bases: 2. The CDR3 is made up of 13 amino acids. From germline, CDR1 is MGHDK and CDR2 SYGVNS. The CDR3 loop reads CASSEYGDSEQYF. DNA for the CDR3: TGTGCCAGCAGTGAATACGGGGACAGCGAGCAGTACTTC.

This clonotype has a handful of counts. The genes are TRBV20-1 and TRBJ2-3; TRBD2 is a possible D gene (7 bases). There are 17 residues in the CDR3. The V end lost 6 bases, the J end lost 2 bases, and 24 bases lay between the germline ends. Germline V gene sequence: CDR1 DFQATT, CDR2 SNEGSKA (reference sequence). The CDR3 DNA sequence: TGCAGTGCCCCTGAGGGGGGGGGGCCAACCTTCACAGATACGCAGTATTTT. This translates into CSAPEGGGPTFTDTQYF.

The chain uses TRBV7-8 and TRBJ1-1; D is possibly TRBD1 (5 bases). Germline lookup yields CDR1 SGHVS and CDR2 FQNEAQ. V was cut by 1 base and J by 7 bases, with 22 bases left in between. The CDR3 is 17 amino acids. For the CDR3, the DNA is TGTGCCAGCAGCTTAGAACAGGCTGCATTGGCTTGGAGTGAAGCTTTCTTT. It yields the protein CASSLEQAALAWSEAFF.

This clonotype appeared once. V gene TRBV7-8 combines with J gene TRBJ2-7; D remains unclear. CDR1 and CDR2 from the germline V gene are SGHVS and FQNEAQ. The CDR3 extends over 15 amino acids. V dropped 2 bases and J dropped 1 base, with 12 bases sitting between them. The CDR3 protein is CASSLSTELSYEQYF. The CDR3 nucleotides read TGTGCCAGCAGCTTATCTACGGAACTTTCCTACGAGCAGTACTTC.

This chain uses TRBV25-1 with TRBJ2-5, with TRBD2 as a possible D gene (6 bases). Per the germline V gene, CDR1 is MGHDK and CDR2 is SYGVNS. V gave up 1 base and J gave up 4 bases, with 16 bases separating them. The CDR3 runs 16 residues. The CDR3 sequence: CASSESMAGWPETQYF. CDR3 nucleotide sequence: TGTGCCAGCAGTGAATCCATGGCGGGGTGGCCAGAGACCCAGTACTTC.

This clonotype was seen a handful of times. The V and J genes are TRBV12-3 or TRBV12-4 and TRBJ1-1; TRBD1 agrees at 11 bases. The CDR3 is 14 residues long. V lost 8 bases, J lost 1 base, and 3 bases stayed unmatched. The CDR3 nucleotides read TGTGCCAGCGGGGGGACAGGGGGGAACACTGAAGCTTTCTTT. Protein product: CASGGTGGNTEAFF.

This clonotype was seen at least ten times. V gene TRBV6-2 or TRBV6-3 combines with J gene TRBJ1-2; D might be TRBD1 (6 bases). The CDR3 has 12 residues. CDR1 is MNHEY, CDR2 SVGEGT, per germline. V lost 5 bases, J lost 6 bases, and 10 bases lay in between. The CDR3 DNA is TGTGCCAGCAGTCCACAGGGCGATGGCTACACCTTC. Encoded protein: CASSPQGDGYTF.

This chain uses TRBV6-5 with TRBJ1-6; the D gene is possibly TRBD1 (5 bases). Between the trimmed V and J ends, which lost 2 bases and 6 bases, there was a span of 20 bases. This CDR3 spans 18 amino acids. CDR1 is MNHEY, CDR2 SVGAGI, per germline. The CDR3 sequence is CASSYMKGLPLSNSPLHF. DNA of the CDR3: TGTGCCAGCAGTTACATGAAGGGACTACCTCTTTCTAATTCACCCCTCCACTTT.

In its sample, this clonotype was seen a few times. The V and J genes are TRBV12-5 and TRBJ1-2; 9 bases agree with TRBD1. Per germline, CDR1 LGHNT and CDR2 FRNRAP. The CDR3 is 15 residues long. V was clipped by 1 base and J by 3 bases; unmatched bases: 3. CDR3 protein: CASGLDGQGYYGYTF. The CDR3 DNA follows: TGTGCTAGTGGTTTGGATGGACAGGGGTACTATGGCTACACCTTC.

The J gene is TRBJ2-3, the V gene TRBV7-2; TRBD1 agrees at 12 bases. The germline CDR1 and CDR2 sequences are SGHTA and FQGNSA. CDR3 size: 16 residues. With V trimmed by 2 bases and J by 4 bases, 4 bases remained unmatched. This CDR3 reads CASSLTGQGASDTQYF. The CDR3, as DNA: TGTGCCAGCAGCTTAACGGGACAGGGGGCCTCAGATACGCAGTATTTT.

The rearrangement joins TRBV27 to TRBJ1-2; 8 positions agree with TRBD1. The CDR3 is 17 residues long. Germline V CDR1 and CDR2: MNHEY, SMNVEV (reference sequence). After removal of 10 bases from V and 5 bases from J, the junction contained 21 bases not matched to a gene. CDR3 amino acids: CATADRRQGSLLYGYTF. Written as DNA, the CDR3 is TGTGCCACGGCGGACCGACGACAGGGGTCCCTACTATATGGCTACACCTTC.

A word on this clonotype: A junction boundary mismatches the germline segment, possibly from a read error. V gene TRBV15 combines with J gene TRBJ1-5; weak D call: TRBD1 (5 bases). CDR1 is LNHNV and CDR2 is YYDKDF in the germline V gene (reference sequence). This CDR3 has 14 amino acids. The CDR3 here is CTTGSQGGNQPQHF. In DNA form, the CDR3 reads TGTACCACCGGCAGTCAGGGAGGCAATCAGCCCCAGCATTTT. Complete variable domain (other parts from reference TRBV15 and TRBJ1-5): DAMVIQNPRYQVTQFGKPVTLSCSQTLNHNVMYWYQQKSSQAPKLLFHYYDKDFNNEADTPDNFQSRRPNTSFCFLDIRSPGLGDTAMYLCTTGSQGGNQPQHFGDGTRLSIL.

J is TRBJ2-2 and V is TRBV12-3 or TRBV12-4; the D call may be TRBD1 or TRBD2 (5 bases each). The V end was cut by 5 bases, the J end by 7 bases, with 14 bases between. The CDR3 contains 14 residues. The CDR3 sequence is CASSPSMRGGELFF. The CDR3 nucleotides are TGTGCCAGCAGTCCATCAATGAGGGGCGGGGAGCTGTTTTTT.

V gene TRBV12-3 or TRBV12-4 combines with J gene TRBJ1-5, with 9 nucleotides matching TRBD1. This CDR3 has 14 amino acids. V lost 5 bases, J lost 3 bases, and 2 bases stayed unmatched. DNA of the CDR3: TGTGCCAGCAGTGGACAGGGGACCAATCAGCCCCAGCATTTT. This sequence encodes CASSGQGTNQPQHF.

This clonotype was seen a handful of times. The chain joins TRBV4-3 to TRBJ1-1; no clear D gene. V dropped 1 base and J dropped 0 bases, with 9 bases sitting between them. The CDR3 is 15 residues long. Germline loops: CDR1 LGHNA, CDR2 YSLEER. CDR3 protein: CASSQGQTMNTEAFF. The DNA for the CDR3 is TGCGCCAGCAGCCAAGGGCAGACTATGAACACTGAAGCTTTCTTT.

This clonotype showed up just a few times. This chain connects TRBV9 to TRBJ2-2; possible D gene TRBD2, 5 bases. This CDR3 comprises 15 residues. V shed 0 bases and J shed 6 bases, with 12 bases lying between them. In germline, CDR1 is SGDLS, CDR2 YYNGEE. CDR3 loop: CASSVVGDSAGELFF. The CDR3 DNA reads TGTGCCAGCAGCGTAGTGGGAGACTCCGCCGGGGAGCTGTTTTTT. Full variable domain (remainder filled in from reference TRBV9 and TRBJ2-2): DSGVTQTPKHLITATGQRVTLRCSPRSGDLSVYWYQQSLDQGLQFLIQYYNGEERAKGNILERFSAQQFPDLHSELNLSSLELGDSALYFCASSVVGDSAGELFFGEGSRLTVL.

The V call is TRBV6-7, the J call TRBJ2-1, with a possible D match to TRBD2 (6 bases). TRBV6-7 is identified as an open reading frame with a role that is uncertain. The CDR3 spans 13 residues. V was cut by 0 bases and J by 7 bases, with 7 bases left in between. The DNA of the CDR3 is TGTGCCAGCAGTTACTCCCGGGAGAATGAGCAGTTCTTC. Translating gives CASSYSRENEQFF.

Details on this clonotype: The junction shows a germline mismatch at one end, possibly a read error. V usage is TRBV4-2 and J usage is TRBJ1-6; 8 bases are a match to TRBD1. The CDR3 spans 17 residues. Germline V gene data show CDR1 as LGHNA and CDR2 as YNFKEQ. The CDR3 DNA is TGTGCCAGCAGCTTTGGGTTGGACAGGGACTATAATTCACTCCTCCACTTT. Its translation is CASSFGLDRDYNSLLHF.

This rearrangement joins TRBV6-5 to TRBJ1-3, with 10 positions matching TRBD1. CDR1 is MNHEY, CDR2 SVGAGI, per germline. The V and J ends lost 0 bases and 3 bases, in that order; junction bases with no gene match: 5. The CDR3 is 17 residues long. CDR3 coding DNA: TGTGCCAGCAGTTACTCGATCGGGGACAGGGGTGGAAACACCATATATTTT. Its protein product is CASSYSIGDRGGNTIYF.

The chain carries TRBV6-6 and TRBJ1-4; D call uncertain. This CDR3 region has 13 residues. With 6 bases removed from V and 4 bases from J, the gap between germline ends came to 9 bases. Germline CDR1 reads MNHNY; CDR2 reads SVGAGI (reference sequence). The DNA for the CDR3 is TGTGCCAGCAGGCGGCCAGATAATGAAAAACTGTTTTTT. This translates into CASRRPDNEKLFF.